The sequence of this TCR beta chain was determined in a study of cytomegalovirus exposure and HLA in healthy donors. This clone was observed once. Use of 60 Vbeta and 13 Jbeta primers characterized the PCR. Clones were sequenced by immunoSEQ multiplex PCR, and TCRdb holds only the in-frame ones, with some missing. The sample lists 250,000 or so clones; roughly four fifths were seen once. CDR1 is LNHNV, CDR2 YYDKDF, per germline (reference sequence). This CDR3 has 15 residues. The V and J ends lost 3 bases and 7 bases, in that order; junction bases with no gene match: 6. What was sequenced was PBMCs. This TCR derives from a woman in her sixties in good health and CMV-seropositive. The V call is TRBV15, the J call TRBJ1-4; 9 bases line up with TRBD1. As DNA, the CDR3 is TGTGCCACCAGCAGGTCCACAGGGGGCGGTGAAAAACTGTTTTTT. Protein: CATSRSTGGGEKLFF.